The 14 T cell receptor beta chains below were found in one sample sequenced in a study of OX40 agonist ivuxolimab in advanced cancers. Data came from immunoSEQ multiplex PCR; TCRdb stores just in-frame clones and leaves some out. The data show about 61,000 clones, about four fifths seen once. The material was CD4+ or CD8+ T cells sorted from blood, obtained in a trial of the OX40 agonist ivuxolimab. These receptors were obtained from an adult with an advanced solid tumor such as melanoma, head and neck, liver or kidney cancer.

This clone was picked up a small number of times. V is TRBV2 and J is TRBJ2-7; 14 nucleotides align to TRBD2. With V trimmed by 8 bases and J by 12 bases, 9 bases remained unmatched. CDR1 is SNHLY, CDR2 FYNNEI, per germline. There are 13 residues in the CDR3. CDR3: CASSSGTSGSGYF. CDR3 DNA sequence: TGTGCCAGCTCCTCCGGGACTAGCGGGAGTGGGTACTTC.

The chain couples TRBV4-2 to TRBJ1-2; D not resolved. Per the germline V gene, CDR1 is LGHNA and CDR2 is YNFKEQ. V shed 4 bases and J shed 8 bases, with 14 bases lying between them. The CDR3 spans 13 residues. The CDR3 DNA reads TGTGCCAGCAGCCCGGAGCCCCTTCAGGGCTACACCTTC. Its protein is CASSPEPLQGYTF.

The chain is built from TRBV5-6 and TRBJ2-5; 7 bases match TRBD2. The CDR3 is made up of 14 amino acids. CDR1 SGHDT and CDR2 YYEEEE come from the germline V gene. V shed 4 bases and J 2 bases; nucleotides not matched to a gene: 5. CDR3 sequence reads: CASSAGLNQETQYF. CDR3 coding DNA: TGTGCCAGCAGCGCGGGACTAAATCAAGAGACCCAGTACTTC.

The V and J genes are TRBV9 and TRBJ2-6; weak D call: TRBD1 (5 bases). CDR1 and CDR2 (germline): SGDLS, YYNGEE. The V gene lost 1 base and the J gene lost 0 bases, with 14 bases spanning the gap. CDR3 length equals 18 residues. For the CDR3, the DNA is TGTGCCAGCAGCGTAACATTTTTGGACAACTCTGGGGCCAACGTCCTGACTTTC. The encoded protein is CASSVTFLDNSGANVLTF. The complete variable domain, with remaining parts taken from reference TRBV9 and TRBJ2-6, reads DSGVTQTPKHLITATGQRVTLRCSPRSGDLSVYWYQQSLDQGLQFLIQYYNGEERAKGNILERFSAQQFPDLHSELNLSSLELGDSALYFCASSVTFLDNSGANVLTFGAGSRLTVL.

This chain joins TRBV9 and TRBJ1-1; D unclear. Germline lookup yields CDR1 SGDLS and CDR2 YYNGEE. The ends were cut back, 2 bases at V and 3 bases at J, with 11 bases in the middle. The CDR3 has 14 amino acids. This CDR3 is CASSVDLSYTEAFF. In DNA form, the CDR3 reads TGTGCCAGCAGCGTTGACCTTAGCTACACTGAAGCTTTCTTT. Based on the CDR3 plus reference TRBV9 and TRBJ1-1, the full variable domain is DSGVTQTPKHLITATGQRVTLRCSPRSGDLSVYWYQQSLDQGLQFLIQYYNGEERAKGNILERFSAQQFPDLHSELNLSSLELGDSALYFCASSVDLSYTEAFFGQGTRLTVV.

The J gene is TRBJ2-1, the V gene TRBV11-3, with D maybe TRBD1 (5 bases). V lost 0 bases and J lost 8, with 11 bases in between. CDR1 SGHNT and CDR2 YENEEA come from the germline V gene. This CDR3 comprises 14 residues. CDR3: CASSLDRASDEQFF. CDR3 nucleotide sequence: TGTGCCAGCAGCTTAGACAGGGCCAGCGATGAGCAGTTCTTC. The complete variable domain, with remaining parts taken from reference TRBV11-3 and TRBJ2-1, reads EAGVVQSPRYKIIEKKQPVAFWCNPISGHNTLYWYLQNLGQGPELLIRYENEEAVDDSQLPKDRFSAERLKGVDSTLKIQPAELGDSAVYLCASSLDRASDEQFFGPGTRLTVL.

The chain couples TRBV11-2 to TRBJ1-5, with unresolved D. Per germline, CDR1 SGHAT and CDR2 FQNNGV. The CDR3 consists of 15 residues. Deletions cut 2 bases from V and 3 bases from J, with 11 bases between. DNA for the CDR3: TGTGCCAGCAGCTTACTGGGAGACCCCAATCAGCCCCAGCATTTT. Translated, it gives CASSLLGDPNQPQHF.

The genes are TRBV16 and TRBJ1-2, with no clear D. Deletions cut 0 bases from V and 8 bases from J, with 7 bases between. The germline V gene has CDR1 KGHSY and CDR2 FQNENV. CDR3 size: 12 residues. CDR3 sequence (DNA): TGTGCCAGCAGCCAATCTAGGGAGGGCTACACCTTC. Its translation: CASSQSREGYTF.

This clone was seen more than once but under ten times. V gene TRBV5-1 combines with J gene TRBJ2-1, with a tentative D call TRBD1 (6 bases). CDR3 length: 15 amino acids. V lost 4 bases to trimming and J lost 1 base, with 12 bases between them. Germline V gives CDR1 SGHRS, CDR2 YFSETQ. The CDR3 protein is CASSRPGTSYNEQFF. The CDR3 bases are TGCGCCAGCAGCAGACCCGGGACATCCTACAATGAGCAGTTCTTC.

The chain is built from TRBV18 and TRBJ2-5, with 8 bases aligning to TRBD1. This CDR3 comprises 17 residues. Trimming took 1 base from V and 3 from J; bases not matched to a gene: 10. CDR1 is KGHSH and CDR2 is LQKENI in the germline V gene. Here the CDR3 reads CASSPQGASTGEETQYF. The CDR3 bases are TGTGCCAGCTCACCACAAGGGGCTTCGACAGGGGAAGAGACCCAGTACTTC.

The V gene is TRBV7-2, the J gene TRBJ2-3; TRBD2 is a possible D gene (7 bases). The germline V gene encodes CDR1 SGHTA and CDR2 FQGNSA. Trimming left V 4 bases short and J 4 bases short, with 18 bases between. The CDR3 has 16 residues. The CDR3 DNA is TGTGCCAGCAGCTCATCGAAGGGGGGAGGGGCAGATACGCAGTATTTT. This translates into CASSSSKGGGADTQYF.

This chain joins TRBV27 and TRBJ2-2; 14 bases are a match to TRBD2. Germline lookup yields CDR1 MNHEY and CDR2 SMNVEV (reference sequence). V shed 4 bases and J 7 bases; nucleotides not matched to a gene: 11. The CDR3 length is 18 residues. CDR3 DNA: TGTGCCAGCAGTTCCGAGACTAGCGGGAGGGGGTTAATCGGGGAGCTGTTTTTT. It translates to CASSSETSGRGLIGELFF.

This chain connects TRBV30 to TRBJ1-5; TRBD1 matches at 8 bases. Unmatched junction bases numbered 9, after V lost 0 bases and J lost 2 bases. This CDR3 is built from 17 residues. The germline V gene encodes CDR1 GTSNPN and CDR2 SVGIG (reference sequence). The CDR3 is CAWSVLGQGGGNQPQHF. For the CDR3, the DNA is TGTGCCTGGAGTGTACTAGGACAGGGTGGAGGCAATCAGCCCCAGCATTTT.

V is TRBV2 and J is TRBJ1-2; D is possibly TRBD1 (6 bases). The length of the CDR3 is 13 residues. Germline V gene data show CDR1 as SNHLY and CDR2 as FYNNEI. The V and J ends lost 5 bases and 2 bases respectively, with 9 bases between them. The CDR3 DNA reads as TGTGCCAGCAGTCAGACAGGCAACTATGGCTACACCTTC. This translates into CASSQTGNYGYTF.